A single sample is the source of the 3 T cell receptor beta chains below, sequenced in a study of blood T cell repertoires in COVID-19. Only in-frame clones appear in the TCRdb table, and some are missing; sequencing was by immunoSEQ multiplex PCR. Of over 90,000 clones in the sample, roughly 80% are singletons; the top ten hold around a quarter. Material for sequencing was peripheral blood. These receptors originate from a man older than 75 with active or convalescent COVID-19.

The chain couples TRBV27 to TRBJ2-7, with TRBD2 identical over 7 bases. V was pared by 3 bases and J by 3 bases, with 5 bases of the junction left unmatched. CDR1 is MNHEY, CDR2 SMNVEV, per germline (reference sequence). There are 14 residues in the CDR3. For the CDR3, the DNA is TGTGCCAGCAGTTTTAACGCGGGAGACTACGAGCAGTACTTC. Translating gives CASSFNAGDYEQYF.

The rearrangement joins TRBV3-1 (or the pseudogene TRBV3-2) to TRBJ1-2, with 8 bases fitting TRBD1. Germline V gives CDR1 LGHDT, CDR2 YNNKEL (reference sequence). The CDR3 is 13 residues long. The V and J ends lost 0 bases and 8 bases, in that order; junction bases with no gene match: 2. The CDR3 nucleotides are TGTGCCAGCAGCCAAGACAGGGGGCGCGGCTACACCTTC. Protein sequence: CASSQDRGRGYTF.

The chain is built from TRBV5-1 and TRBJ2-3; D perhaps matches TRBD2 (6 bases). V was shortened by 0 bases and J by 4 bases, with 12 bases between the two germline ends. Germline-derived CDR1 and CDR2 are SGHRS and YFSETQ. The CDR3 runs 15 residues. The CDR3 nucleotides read TGCGCCAGCAGCTTGGCGACTAGTGGGGCAGATACGCAGTATTTT. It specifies CASSLATSGADTQYF.